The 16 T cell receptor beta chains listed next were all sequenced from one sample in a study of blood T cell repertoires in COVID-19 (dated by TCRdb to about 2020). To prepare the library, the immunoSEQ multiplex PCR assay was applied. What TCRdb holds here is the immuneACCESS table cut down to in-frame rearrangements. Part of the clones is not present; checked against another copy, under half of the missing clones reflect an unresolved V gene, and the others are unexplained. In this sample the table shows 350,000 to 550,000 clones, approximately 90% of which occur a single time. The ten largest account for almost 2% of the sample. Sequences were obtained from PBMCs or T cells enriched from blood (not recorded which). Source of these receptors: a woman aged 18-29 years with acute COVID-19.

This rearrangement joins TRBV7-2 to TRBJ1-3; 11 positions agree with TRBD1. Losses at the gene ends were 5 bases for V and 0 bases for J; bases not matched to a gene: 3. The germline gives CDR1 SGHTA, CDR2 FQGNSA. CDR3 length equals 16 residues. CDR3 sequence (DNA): TGTGCCAGCAGCCGGGACAGGGGGGGCTCTGGAAACACCATATATTTT. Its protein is CASSRDRGGSGNTIYF.

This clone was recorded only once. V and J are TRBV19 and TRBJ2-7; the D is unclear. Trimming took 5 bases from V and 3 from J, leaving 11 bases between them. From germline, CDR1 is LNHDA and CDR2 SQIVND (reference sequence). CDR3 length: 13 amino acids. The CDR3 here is CASSPRDGYEQYF. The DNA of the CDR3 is TGTGCCAGTAGTCCTAGAGACGGCTACGAGCAGTACTTC.

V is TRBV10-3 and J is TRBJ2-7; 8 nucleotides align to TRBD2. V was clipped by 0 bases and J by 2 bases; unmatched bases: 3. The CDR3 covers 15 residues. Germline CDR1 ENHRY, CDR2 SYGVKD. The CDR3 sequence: CAISESPAGAYEQYF. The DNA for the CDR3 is TGTGCCATCAGTGAGTCTCCAGCGGGGGCCTACGAGCAGTACTTC.

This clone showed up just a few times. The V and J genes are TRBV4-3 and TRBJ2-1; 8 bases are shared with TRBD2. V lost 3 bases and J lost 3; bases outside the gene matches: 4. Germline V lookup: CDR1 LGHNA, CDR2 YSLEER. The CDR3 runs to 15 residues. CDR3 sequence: CASSQASGFYNEQFF. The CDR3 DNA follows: TGCGCCAGCAGCCAGGCTAGCGGGTTCTACAATGAGCAGTTCTTC.

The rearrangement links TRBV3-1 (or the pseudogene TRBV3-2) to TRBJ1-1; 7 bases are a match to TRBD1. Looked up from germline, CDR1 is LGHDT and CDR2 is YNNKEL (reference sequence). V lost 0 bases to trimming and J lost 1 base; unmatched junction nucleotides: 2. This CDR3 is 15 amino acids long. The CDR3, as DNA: TGTGCCAGCAGCCAAGATCCAGGGGGGAACACTGAAGCTTTCTTT. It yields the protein CASSQDPGGNTEAFF.

CDR3 bases: TGCAGCACCATGGGCAGGGGCAACATTCAGTACTTC. It yields the protein CSTMGRGNIQYF. V gene TRBV29-1 combines with J gene TRBJ2-4; perhaps TRBD1 as D (6 bases). The CDR3 is 12 residues long. Trimming stripped 8 bases from V and 7 bases from J, with 15 bases between. Germline V gene data show CDR1 as SQVTM and CDR2 as ANQGSEA. Full variable domain (outside the CDR3, taken from reference TRBV29-1 and TRBJ2-4): SAVISQKPSRDICQRGTSLTIQCQVDSQVTMMFWYRQQPGQSLTLIATANQGSEATYESGFVIDKFPISRPNLTFSTLTVSNMSPEDSSIYLCSTMGRGNIQYFGAGTRLSVL.

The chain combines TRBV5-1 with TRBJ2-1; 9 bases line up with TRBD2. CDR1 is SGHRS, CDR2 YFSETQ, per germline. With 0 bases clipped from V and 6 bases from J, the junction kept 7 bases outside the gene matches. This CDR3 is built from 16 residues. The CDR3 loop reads CASSLEGLAWGNEQFF. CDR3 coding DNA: TGCGCCAGCAGCTTGGAAGGACTAGCGTGGGGCAATGAGCAGTTCTTC.

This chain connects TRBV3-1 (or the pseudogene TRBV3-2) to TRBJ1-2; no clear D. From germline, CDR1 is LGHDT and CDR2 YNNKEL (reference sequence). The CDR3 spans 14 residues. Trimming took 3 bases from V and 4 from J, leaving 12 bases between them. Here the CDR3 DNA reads TGTGCCAGCAGCCAGGATATCGCGGGCTATGGCTACACCTTC. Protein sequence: CASSQDIAGYGYTF.

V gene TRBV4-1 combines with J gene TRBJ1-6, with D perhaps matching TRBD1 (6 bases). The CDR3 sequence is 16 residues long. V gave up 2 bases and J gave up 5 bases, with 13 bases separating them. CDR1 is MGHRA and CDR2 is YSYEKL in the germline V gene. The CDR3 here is CASSQPRQENNSPLHF. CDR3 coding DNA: TGCGCCAGCAGCCAACCCAGACAGGAAAATAATTCACCCCTCCACTTT.

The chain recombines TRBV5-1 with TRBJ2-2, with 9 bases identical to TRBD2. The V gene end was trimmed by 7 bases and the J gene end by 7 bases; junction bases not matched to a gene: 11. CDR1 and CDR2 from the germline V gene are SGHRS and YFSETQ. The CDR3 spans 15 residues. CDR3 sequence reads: CASSRASGTGGELFF. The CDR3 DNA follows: TGCGCCAGCTCCCGTGCTAGCGGGACTGGCGGGGAGCTGTTTTTT.

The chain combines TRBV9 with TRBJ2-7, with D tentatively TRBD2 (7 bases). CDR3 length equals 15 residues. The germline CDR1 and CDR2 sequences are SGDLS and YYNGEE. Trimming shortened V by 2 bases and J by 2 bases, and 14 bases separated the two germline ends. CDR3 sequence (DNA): TGTGCCAGCAGCGTTGAGTCGGGGGGCCCCTACGAGCAGTACTTC. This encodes CASSVESGGPYEQYF.

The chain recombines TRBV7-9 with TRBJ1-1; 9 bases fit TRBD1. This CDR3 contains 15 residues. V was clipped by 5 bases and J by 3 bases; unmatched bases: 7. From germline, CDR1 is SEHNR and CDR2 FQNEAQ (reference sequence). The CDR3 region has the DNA TGTGCCAGCAGCGAAGGGACAGGGACGTACACTGAAGCTTTCTTT. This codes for CASSEGTGTYTEAFF.

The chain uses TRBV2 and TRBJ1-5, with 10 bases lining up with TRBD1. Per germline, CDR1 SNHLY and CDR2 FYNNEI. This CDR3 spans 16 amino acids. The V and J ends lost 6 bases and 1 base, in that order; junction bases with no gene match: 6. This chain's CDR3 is CASRLQGQGSNQPQHF. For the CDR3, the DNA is TGTGCCAGCAGGTTACAGGGACAGGGGAGCAATCAGCCCCAGCATTTT.

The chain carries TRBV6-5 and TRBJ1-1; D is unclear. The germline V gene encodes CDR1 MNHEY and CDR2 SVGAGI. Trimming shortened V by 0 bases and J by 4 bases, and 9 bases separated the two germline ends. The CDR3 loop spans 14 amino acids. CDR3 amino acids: CASSYSRGITEAFF. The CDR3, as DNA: TGTGCCAGCAGTTACTCGAGAGGGATCACTGAAGCTTTCTTT.

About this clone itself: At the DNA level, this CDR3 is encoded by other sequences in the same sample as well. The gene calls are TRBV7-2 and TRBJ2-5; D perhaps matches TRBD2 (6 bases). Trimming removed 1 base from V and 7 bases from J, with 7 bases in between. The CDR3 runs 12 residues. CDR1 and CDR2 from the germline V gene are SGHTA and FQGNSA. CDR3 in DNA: TGTGCCAGCAGCTTAGGGGGAGGGACCCAGTACTTC. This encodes CASSLGGGTQYF.

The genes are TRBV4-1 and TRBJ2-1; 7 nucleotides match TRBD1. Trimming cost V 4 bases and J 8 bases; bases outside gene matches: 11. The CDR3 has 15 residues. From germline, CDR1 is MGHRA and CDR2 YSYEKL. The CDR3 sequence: CASSPGQFSPDEQFF. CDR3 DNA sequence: TGCGCCAGCAGCCCGGGACAGTTCAGCCCGGATGAGCAGTTCTTC.